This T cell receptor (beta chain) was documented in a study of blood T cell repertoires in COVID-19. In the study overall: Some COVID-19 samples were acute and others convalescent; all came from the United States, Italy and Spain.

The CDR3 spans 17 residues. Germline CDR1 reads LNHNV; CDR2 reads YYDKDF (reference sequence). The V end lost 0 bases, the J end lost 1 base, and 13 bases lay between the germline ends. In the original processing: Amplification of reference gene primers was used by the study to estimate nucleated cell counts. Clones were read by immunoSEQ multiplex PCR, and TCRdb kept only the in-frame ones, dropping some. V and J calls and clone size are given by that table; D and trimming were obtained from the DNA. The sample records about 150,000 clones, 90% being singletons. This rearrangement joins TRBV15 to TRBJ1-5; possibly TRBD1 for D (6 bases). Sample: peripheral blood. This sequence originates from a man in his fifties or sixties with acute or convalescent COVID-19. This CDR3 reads CATSRDRRGQSNQPQHF. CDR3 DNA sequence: TGTGCCACCAGCAGAGATCGCAGGGGCCAAAGCAATCAGCCCCAGCATTTT.